This TCR beta chain appears in the sequencing data of a study of T cell responses to AZD1222 COVID-19 vaccine. The CDR3 consists of 14 residues. The germline gives CDR1 MNHNS, CDR2 SASEGT. The germline V and J ends were trimmed by 3 bases and 4 bases, with 9 bases remaining between them. Sequencing used immunoSEQ multiplex PCR; TCRdb keeps in-frame clones, though not all of them. The sample has tens of thousands of clones, under 95% seen once; the top ten hold less than 5.5%. As for this clone: Its target is not known.

General study findings and limits: The study found vaccine-associated CD4 TCRs spanning spike, dominant at 160-218 and 743-854. Spike-specific TCR breadth and depth grew following two AZD1222 doses.

The chain employs TRBV6-1 and TRBJ1-4; no clear D gene. The receptor was isolated from an adult in good health. The sequences come from peripheral blood, collected on day 0 of MenACWY control vaccination. The CDR3 DNA reads TGTGCCAGCAGTGAGAGTTCGGGTAATGAAAAACTGTTTTTT. It yields the protein CASSESSGNEKLFF.